This TCR beta chain was sequenced for a study of blood T cell repertoires in COVID-19. The CDR3 consists of 18 residues. V was pared by 1 base and J by 4 bases, with 10 bases of the junction left unmatched. CDR1 and CDR2 from the germline V gene are LNHDA and SQIVND (reference sequence). Authors' methods: Quantification of nucleated cells was approximated via reference gene primer amplification. TCRdb's table, derived via immunoSEQ multiplex PCR, lists solely in-frame clones and lacks some. V, J and clone size are taken as reported in that table, and D and trimming were inferred from the DNA itself. The sample records a few hundred thousand clones, 75% to 90% being singletons. All enrollees were roughly 18 to 89 years old and from 20 to 30 US areas. Participants reported their clinical history, and cohort assignment relied on those reports. Recovery among Cohort 3 donors was established by two negative PCRs, clearance, or symptom resolution.

The specimen sequenced was PBMCs or T cells enriched from blood (not recorded which). This chain connects TRBV19 to TRBJ1-5, with TRBD1 identical over 10 bases. This receptor was taken from a young man who had recovered from COVID-19. The DNA of the CDR3 is TGTGCCAGTAGTATAGGTTACCCCGGGACAGGGGTAAATCAGCCCCAGCATTTT. Translated, it gives CASSIGYPGTGVNQPQHF.